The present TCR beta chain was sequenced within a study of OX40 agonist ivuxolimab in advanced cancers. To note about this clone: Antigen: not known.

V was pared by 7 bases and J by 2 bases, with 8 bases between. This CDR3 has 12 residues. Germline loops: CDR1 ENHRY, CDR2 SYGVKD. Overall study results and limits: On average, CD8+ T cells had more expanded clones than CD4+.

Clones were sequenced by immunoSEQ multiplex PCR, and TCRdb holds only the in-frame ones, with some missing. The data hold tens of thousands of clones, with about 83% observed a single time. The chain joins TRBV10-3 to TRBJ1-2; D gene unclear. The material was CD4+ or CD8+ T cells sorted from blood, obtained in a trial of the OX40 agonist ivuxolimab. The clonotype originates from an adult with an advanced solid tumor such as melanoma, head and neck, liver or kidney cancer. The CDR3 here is CAITDGNYGYTF. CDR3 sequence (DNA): TGTGCCATCACCGACGGAAACTATGGCTACACCTTC.